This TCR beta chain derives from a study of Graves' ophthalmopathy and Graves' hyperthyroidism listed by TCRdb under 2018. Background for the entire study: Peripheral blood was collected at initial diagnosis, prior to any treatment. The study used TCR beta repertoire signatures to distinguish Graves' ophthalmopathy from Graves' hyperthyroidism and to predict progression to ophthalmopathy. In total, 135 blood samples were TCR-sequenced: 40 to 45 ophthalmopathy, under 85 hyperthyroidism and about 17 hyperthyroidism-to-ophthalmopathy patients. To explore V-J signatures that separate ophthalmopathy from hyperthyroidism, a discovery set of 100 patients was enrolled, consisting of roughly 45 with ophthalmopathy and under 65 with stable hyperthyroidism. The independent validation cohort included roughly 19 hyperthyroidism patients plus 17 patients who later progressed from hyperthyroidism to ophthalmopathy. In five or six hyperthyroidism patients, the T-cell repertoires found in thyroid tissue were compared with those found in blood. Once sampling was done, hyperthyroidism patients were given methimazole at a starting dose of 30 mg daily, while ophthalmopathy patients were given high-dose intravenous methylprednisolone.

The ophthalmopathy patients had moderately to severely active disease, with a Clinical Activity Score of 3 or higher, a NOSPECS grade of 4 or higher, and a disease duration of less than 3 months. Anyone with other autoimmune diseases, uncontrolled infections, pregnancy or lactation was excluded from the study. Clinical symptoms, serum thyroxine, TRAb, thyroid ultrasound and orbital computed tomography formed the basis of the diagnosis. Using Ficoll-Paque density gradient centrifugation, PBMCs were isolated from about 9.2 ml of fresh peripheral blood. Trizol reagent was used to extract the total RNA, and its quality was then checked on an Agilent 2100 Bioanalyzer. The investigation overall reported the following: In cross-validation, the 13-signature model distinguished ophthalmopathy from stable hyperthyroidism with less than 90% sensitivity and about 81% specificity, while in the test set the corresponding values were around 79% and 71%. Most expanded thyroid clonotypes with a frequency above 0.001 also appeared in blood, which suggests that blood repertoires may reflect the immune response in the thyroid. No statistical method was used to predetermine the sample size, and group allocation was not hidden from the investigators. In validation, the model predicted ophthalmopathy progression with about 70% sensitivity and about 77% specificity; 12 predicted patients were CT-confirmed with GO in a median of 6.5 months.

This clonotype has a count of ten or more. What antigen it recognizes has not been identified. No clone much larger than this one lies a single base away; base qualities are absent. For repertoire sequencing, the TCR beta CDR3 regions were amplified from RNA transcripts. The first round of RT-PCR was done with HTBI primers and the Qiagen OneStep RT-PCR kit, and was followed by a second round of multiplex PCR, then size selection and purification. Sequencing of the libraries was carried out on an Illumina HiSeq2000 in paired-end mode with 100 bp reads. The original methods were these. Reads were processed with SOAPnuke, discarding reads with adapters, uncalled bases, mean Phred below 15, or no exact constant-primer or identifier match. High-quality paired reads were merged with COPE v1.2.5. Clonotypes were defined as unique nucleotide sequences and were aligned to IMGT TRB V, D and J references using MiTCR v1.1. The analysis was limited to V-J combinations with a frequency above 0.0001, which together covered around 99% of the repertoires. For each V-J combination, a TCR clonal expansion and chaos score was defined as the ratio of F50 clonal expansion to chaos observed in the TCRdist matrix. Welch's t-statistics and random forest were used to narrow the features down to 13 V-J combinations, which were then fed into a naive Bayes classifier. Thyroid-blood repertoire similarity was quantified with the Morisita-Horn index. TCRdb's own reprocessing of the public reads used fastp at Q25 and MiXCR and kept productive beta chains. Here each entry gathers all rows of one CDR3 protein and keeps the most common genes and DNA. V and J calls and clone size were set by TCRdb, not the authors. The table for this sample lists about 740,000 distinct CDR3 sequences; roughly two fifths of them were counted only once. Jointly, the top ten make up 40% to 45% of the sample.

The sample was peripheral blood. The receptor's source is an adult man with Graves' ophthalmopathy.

The CDR3 in this case is CASSQANADTEAFF. The DNA sequence is as follows: TGTGCCAGCAGTCAAGCGAACGCGGACACTGAAGCTTTCTTT. Recombination joined TRBV12-3 or TRBV12-4 with TRBJ1-1, with the D gene not clear enough to name. Inclusive of the bounding cysteine and phenylalanine, the CDR3 is 14 residues long. Only CDR3 DNA remains: 42 bases, in frame from the first base. Relative to germline, V is 5 bases shorter and J is 3 bases shorter, with 13 bases between their ends.